A single sample gave rise to the 15 T cell receptor beta chains below, sequenced in a study of response to subunit inactivated influenza vaccine. One entry per CDR3 protein, called by TCRdb with MiXCR from the RT-PCR reads. This sample has roughly 620,000 distinct CDR3 sequences, with over 9% found just once. The sample also formed part of further work on T cells expressing NK-cell markers. That paper adds: UMIs accompanied the 5'RACE template switching by which TCR beta cDNA was made.

The material was PBMCs from blood, obtained on the day of vaccination. The receptor set was obtained from a man in his fifties who received an inactivated influenza vaccine.

This chain connects TRBV12-3 or TRBV12-4 to TRBJ2-1; 8 positions match TRBD2. V trimming: 7 bases; J trimming: 7 bases; junction bases outside the gene matches: 15. This CDR3 spans 16 amino acids. The CDR3 spells CASKGGLAGLGNEQFF. The CDR3 DNA is TGTGCCAGCAAAGGAGGCCTAGCGGGTCTGGGGAATGAGCAGTTCTTC.

This clonotype was counted only a few times. This chain uses TRBV3-1 with TRBJ2-1, with 10 bases that match TRBD1. The germline V gene encodes CDR1 LGHDT and CDR2 YNNKEL (reference sequence). J lost 4 bases, V lost 7 bases, and 13 bases had no gene match. This CDR3 comprises 17 residues. Here the CDR3 reads CASTGTGEGVVYNEQFF. CDR3 nucleotide sequence: TGTGCCAGCACCGGGACAGGGGAAGGAGTAGTGTACAATGAGCAGTTCTTC.

The genes are TRBV29-1 and TRBJ2-3; D remains unclear. The CDR3 loop spans 12 amino acids. Trimming left V 3 bases short and J 4 bases short, with 8 bases between. Germline V lookup: CDR1 SQVTM, CDR2 ANQGSEA. This CDR3 reads CSVETHADTQYF. In nucleotides, the CDR3 is TGCAGCGTTGAGACCCACGCAGATACGCAGTATTTT.

This clonotype was recorded a few times. The chain employs TRBV12-3 or TRBV12-4 and TRBJ1-2; a weak D match, TRBD1 (6 bases). V dropped 5 bases and J dropped 4 bases, with 17 bases sitting between them. The CDR3 loop spans 15 amino acids. The DNA of the CDR3 is TGTGCCAGCAGTCCCCTGGGGGCGGGTGGCTATGGCTACACCTTC. Encoded protein: CASSPLGAGGYGYTF.

V is TRBV6-1 and J is TRBJ2-7; TRBD1 aligns across 12 bases. The CDR3 totals 14 residues. With V trimmed by 6 bases and J by 6 bases, 6 bases remained unmatched. CDR1 and CDR2 (germline): MNHNS, SASEGT. The CDR3 here is CASRAGTGGAEQYF. The CDR3 DNA sequence: TGTGCCAGCAGAGCCGGGACAGGGGGCGCCGAGCAGTACTTC.

The chain employs TRBV3-1 and TRBJ2-5; TRBD2 matches 13 bases. V was clipped by 1 base and J by 4 bases; unmatched bases: 0. CDR1 is LGHDT, CDR2 YNNKEL, per germline (reference sequence). The CDR3 sequence is 15 residues long. CDR3 amino acids: CASSQGTSGGETQYF. The CDR3 nucleotides read TGTGCCAGCAGCCAAGGGACTAGCGGGGGAGAGACCCAGTACTTC.

A few counts support this clonotype. V and J are TRBV5-1 and TRBJ1-2, with D possibly being TRBD1 (5 bases). V lost 4 bases to trimming and J lost 3 bases, with 13 bases between them. The CDR3 is 14 residues long. In germline, CDR1 is SGHRS, CDR2 YFSETQ. CDR3 sequence (DNA): TGCGCCAGCAGCCTATCGGGGACTTACTATGGCTACACCTTC. It encodes CASSLSGTYYGYTF.

This clonotype is a singleton in its sample. The V and J genes are TRBV18 and TRBJ2-6; D remains unclear. Germline assignment: CDR1 KGHSH and CDR2 LQKENI. The V end was cut by 1 base, the J end by 0 bases, with 13 bases between. The CDR3 runs 18 residues. For the CDR3, the DNA is TGTGCCAGCTCACCACTAACTAATCGTATCTCTGGGGCCAACGTCCTGACTTTC. As protein: CASSPLTNRISGANVLTF.

In this sample, this clonotype turned up a few times. V gene TRBV12-3 or TRBV12-4 combines with J gene TRBJ2-5; D possibly matches TRBD1 or TRBD2 (6 bases each). The V end was cut by 6 bases, the J end by 7 bases, with 21 bases between. The CDR3 consists of 15 residues. DNA of the CDR3: TGTGCCAGCAGCGAGAGCGGACAGCAGGGAGGGACCCAGTACTTC. As protein: CASSESGQQGGTQYF.

This clonotype came up a few times. The chain's CDR3 is CATPPVRGSYNEQFF. The CDR3 region has the DNA TGTGCCACCCCTCCAGTGAGGGGCTCCTACAATGAGCAGTTCTTC. The chain uses TRBV15 and TRBJ2-1; tentatively, D is TRBD1 or TRBD2 (5 bases each). Trimming pared 8 bases from V and 0 bases from J, leaving 14 bases between. CDR3 length: 15 residues. Germline-derived CDR1 and CDR2 are LNHNV and YYDKDF (reference sequence). Full variable domain (missing parts from reference TRBV15 and TRBJ2-1): DAMVIQNPRYQVTQFGKPVTLSCSQTLNHNVMYWYQQKSSQAPKLLFHYYDKDFNNEADTPDNFQSRRPNTSFCFLDIRSPGLGDTAMYLCATPPVRGSYNEQFFGPGTRLTVL.

This clonotype came up once. This is likely a read error, given that the CDR3 carries no conserved phenylalanine or tryptophan at its end. The gene calls are TRBV4-2 and TRBJ2-3; weak D call: TRBD1 (7 bases). Germline assignment: CDR1 LGHNA and CDR2 YNFKEQ. Trimming left V 0 bases short and J 2 bases short, with 12 bases between. The CDR3 sequence is 16 residues long. DNA for the CDR3: TGTGCCAGCAGCCAAGATGCGGGACAGTCCACAGATACGCAGTATATT. As protein: CASSQDAGQSTDTQYI.

This clonotype was picked up many times. The rearrangement uses TRBV29-1 and TRBJ2-5; the match to TRBD1 covers 8 bases. The germline gives CDR1 SQVTM, CDR2 ANQGSEA. This CDR3 spans 14 amino acids. Unmatched junction bases numbered 3, after V lost 1 base and J lost 2 bases. Here the CDR3 reads CSVEVRGQQETQYF. The CDR3, as DNA: TGCAGCGTTGAAGTCAGGGGGCAACAAGAGACCCAGTACTTC.

The chain uses TRBV5-1 and TRBJ2-5; D remains ambiguous. Deletions cut 3 bases from V and 7 bases from J, with 22 bases between. This CDR3 contains 16 residues. Germline V CDR1 and CDR2: SGHRS, YFSETQ. CDR3 residues: CASSSTPARLVATQYF. The CDR3, as DNA: TGCGCCAGCAGCTCGACACCTGCTAGATTAGTGGCGACCCAGTACTTC.

This clonotype was seen only a few times. V usage is TRBV12-5 and J usage is TRBJ2-7, with 11 bases fitting TRBD2. Germline V gene data show CDR1 as LGHNT and CDR2 as FRNRAP. The CDR3 length is 13 residues. The V gene end was trimmed by 6 bases and the J gene end by 4 bases; junction bases not matched to a gene: 2. CDR3: CASGIAGGYEQYF. In DNA, the CDR3 is TGTGCTAGTGGGATAGCGGGAGGGTACGAGCAGTACTTC.

This clonotype was detected ten times or more. V is TRBV5-1 and J is TRBJ2-1; 8 nucleotides match TRBD1. The CDR3 totals 14 residues. Germline V gene data show CDR1 as SGHRS and CDR2 as YFSETQ. Trimming at V came to 4 bases and at J to 7 bases, leaving 7 bases not matched to a gene. The CDR3 DNA reads TGCGCCAGCAGCCTGGACAGGGCTCCGAATGAGCAGTTCTTC. It yields the protein CASSLDRAPNEQFF.